What follows are 5 T cell receptor beta chains derived from one specimen sequenced in a study of blood T cell repertoires in COVID-19. Measured with immunoSEQ multiplex PCR; TCRdb has only the in-frame clones, and not every one. Here the sample spans roughly 220,000 clones, about 88% being singletons. Material for sequencing was peripheral blood. All receptors derive from a man between 60 and 75 years old with acute or convalescent COVID-19.

V usage is TRBV7-9 and J usage is TRBJ1-1; D is perhaps TRBD1 (6 bases). Germline-derived CDR1 and CDR2 are SEHNR and FQNEAQ (reference sequence). This CDR3 contains 14 residues. Trimming stripped 6 bases from V and 5 bases from J, with 16 bases between. CDR3 DNA: TGTGCCAGCAGTACTAACAGGGATAGGACTGAAGCTTTCTTT. Amino acid sequence: CASSTNRDRTEAFF.

There are a few counts of this clone. V usage is TRBV19 and J usage is TRBJ1-5; a weak D match, TRBD1 (6 bases). The germline V gene has CDR1 LNHDA and CDR2 SQIVND (reference sequence). The ends were cut back, 6 bases at V and 0 bases at J, with 9 bases in the middle. The CDR3 covers 14 residues. CDR3 DNA: TGTGCCAGTAGGGCCAGGGGTAGCAATCAGCCCCAGCATTTT. This codes for CASRARGSNQPQHF.

This chain uses TRBV6-5 with TRBJ2-5; 7 bases agree with TRBD2. J lost 7 bases, V lost 10 bases, and 15 bases had no gene match. The CDR3 is 14 residues long. Germline loops: CDR1 MNHEY, CDR2 SVGAGI. The CDR3 loop reads CATESGRPGGTQYF. The CDR3 DNA reads TGTGCCACCGAGAGCGGGCGGCCGGGAGGGACCCAGTACTTC.

The table lists this clone with a count of one. The V and J genes are TRBV11-3 and TRBJ2-7; D remains ambiguous. CDR3 length equals 12 residues. Trimming removed 6 bases at V and 0 bases at J, with 6 bases between. The V gene's germline CDR1 is SGHNT and CDR2 YENEEA. The CDR3 DNA is TGTGCCAGCAGTTCGAGCTCCTACGAGCAGTACTTC. Translated: CASSSSSYEQYF.

This chain links TRBV6-2 or TRBV6-3 with TRBJ1-2, with a tentative D call TRBD1 (5 bases). The V gene lost 4 bases and the J gene lost 1 base, with 13 bases spanning the gap. Germline values: CDR1 MNHEY, CDR2 SVGEGT. The CDR3 spans 15 residues. The CDR3 here is CASSSLRVDNYGYTF. The CDR3 DNA reads as TGTGCCAGCAGTTCCCTCAGGGTGGATAACTATGGCTACACCTTC.